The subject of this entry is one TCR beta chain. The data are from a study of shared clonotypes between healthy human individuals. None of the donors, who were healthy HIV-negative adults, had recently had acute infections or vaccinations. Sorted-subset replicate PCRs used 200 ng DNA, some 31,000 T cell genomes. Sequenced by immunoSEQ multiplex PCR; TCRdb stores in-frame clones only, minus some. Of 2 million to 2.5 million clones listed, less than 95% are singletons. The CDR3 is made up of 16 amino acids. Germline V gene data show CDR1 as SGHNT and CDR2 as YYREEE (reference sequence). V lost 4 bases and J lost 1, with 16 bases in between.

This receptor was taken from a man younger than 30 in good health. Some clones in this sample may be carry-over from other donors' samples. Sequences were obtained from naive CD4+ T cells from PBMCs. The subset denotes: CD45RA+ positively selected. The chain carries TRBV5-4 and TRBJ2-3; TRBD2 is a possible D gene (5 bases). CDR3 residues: CASSPGAESRTDTQYF. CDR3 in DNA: TGTGCCAGCAGCCCTGGAGCGGAAAGTCGCACAGATACGCAGTATTTT.